What follows are 18 T cell receptor beta chains derived from one specimen sequenced in a study of cytomegalovirus exposure and HLA in healthy donors. Repertoires were generated with immunoSEQ multiplex PCR, while TCRdb's copy carries only in-frame clones and drops some. Of some 130,000 clones in the sample, approximately 82% were seen once. Sample: PBMCs. The source of these receptors is a man aged 25-45 years in good health and CMV-seropositive.

The V and J genes are TRBV25-1 and TRBJ1-2; 7 bases align to TRBD1. Germline V lookup: CDR1 MGHDK, CDR2 SYGVNS. V gave up 5 bases and J gave up 7 bases; unmatched junction bases: 7. The CDR3 length is 13 residues. CDR3 in amino acids: CASSLGTVFGYTF. In nucleotides, the CDR3 is TGTGCCAGCAGTCTCGGGACAGTATTTGGCTACACCTTC.

This chain connects TRBV5-4 to TRBJ2-7, with 9 bases identical to TRBD1. The V gene end was trimmed by 5 bases and the J gene end by 7 bases; junction bases not matched to a gene: 10. The CDR3 is 14 amino acids. Germline loops: CDR1 SGHNT, CDR2 YYREEE (reference sequence). The CDR3 DNA follows: TGTGCCAGCAGTTGGGACAGGGCATCCACAGAGCAGTACTTC. It is translated as CASSWDRASTEQYF.

The DNA for the CDR3 is TGTGCCAGCCGGGTCCTAAGCACAGATACGCAGTATTTT. Translated, it gives CASRVLSTDTQYF. The chain has TRBV27 and TRBJ2-3; D gene ambiguous. This CDR3 has 13 residues. CDR1 and CDR2 from the germline V gene are MNHEY and SMNVEV (reference sequence). The germline V and J ends were trimmed by 8 bases and 0 bases, with 9 bases remaining between them.

CDR3 amino acids: CASSLRGTTSGKDEQFF. CDR3 DNA sequence: TGTGCCAGCAGCTTAAGGGGAACGACTAGCGGAAAAGATGAGCAGTTCTTC. The chain carries TRBV7-3 and TRBJ2-1; 9 bases match TRBD2. The CDR3 runs 17 residues. J lost 8 bases, V lost 1 base, and 12 bases had no gene match. Per the germline V gene, CDR1 is SGHTA and CDR2 is FQGTGA.

This chain joins TRBV5-4 and TRBJ2-6; 7 nucleotides line up with TRBD1. J gave up 0 bases and V 2 bases, and 8 bases lay outside the gene matches. Germline V gene data show CDR1 as SGHNT and CDR2 as YYREEE (reference sequence). This CDR3 has 18 residues. In DNA, the CDR3 is TGTGCCAGCAGCTTCCTTACAGGGGTCCGCTCTGGGGCCAACGTCCTGACTTTC. Translating it yields CASSFLTGVRSGANVLTF.

The J gene is TRBJ2-5, the V gene TRBV5-1; D call uncertain. Per the germline V gene, CDR1 is SGHRS and CDR2 is YFSETQ. V was trimmed by 2 bases and J by 4 bases, leaving 6 bases between them. CDR3 size: 12 residues. The CDR3 coding sequence is TGCGCCAGCAGCTTTCCGGGAGAGACCCAGTACTTC. Translated: CASSFPGETQYF.

This chain links TRBV7-9 with TRBJ2-7; no definite D call. CDR1 is SEHNR, CDR2 FQNEAQ, per germline (reference sequence). V gave up 5 bases and J gave up 0 bases, with 11 bases separating them. The CDR3 consists of 14 residues. The CDR3 DNA sequence: TGTGCCAGCAGCCAAGAGAGGAGCTCCTACGAGCAGTACTTC. Translating it yields CASSQERSSYEQYF.

The V and J genes are TRBV18 and TRBJ2-1; 11 nucleotides line up with TRBD2. The CDR3 is made up of 16 amino acids. The V and J ends lost 3 bases and 6 bases, in that order; junction bases with no gene match: 7. CDR1 is KGHSH and CDR2 is LQKENI in the germline V gene. CDR3: CASSPQTSGMGNEQFF. CDR3 nucleotides: TGTGCCAGCTCACCGCAGACTAGCGGGATGGGCAATGAGCAGTTCTTC.

This sequence joins TRBV18 and TRBJ1-6, with D possibly matching TRBD1 (5 bases). The CDR3 consists of 13 residues. CDR1 and CDR2 from the germline V gene are KGHSH and LQKENI. V shed 11 bases and J shed 7 bases, with 15 bases lying between them. The CDR3 DNA follows: TGTGCCTCTAAAGGGGAGGGGAATTCACCCCTCCACTTT. Translated: CASKGEGNSPLHF.

Only a few counts were recorded for this clone. This sequence joins TRBV7-9 and TRBJ2-1, with D possibly being TRBD2 (6 bases). V dropped 5 bases and J dropped 6 bases, with 14 bases sitting between them. Germline V lookup: CDR1 SEHNR, CDR2 FQNEAQ (reference sequence). The CDR3 has 14 amino acids. The CDR3 sequence is CASSPRLGPNEQFF. CDR3 nucleotide sequence: TGTGCCAGCAGCCCAAGACTAGGACCCAATGAGCAGTTCTTC.

The chain links TRBV7-9 to TRBJ2-2; TRBD2 is a possible D gene (6 bases). The V end was cut by 4 bases, the J end by 6 bases, with 15 bases between. CDR3 length: 15 amino acids. CDR1 SEHNR and CDR2 FQNEAQ come from the germline V gene (reference sequence). CDR3 bases: TGTGCCAGCAGCTCTTCGGGCGGAGGGGCCGGGGAGCTGTTTTTT. It yields the protein CASSSSGGGAGELFF.

The rearrangement joins TRBV5-1 to TRBJ2-5; 8 bases fit TRBD2. V shed 0 bases and J 3 bases; nucleotides not matched to a gene: 4. Per the germline V gene, CDR1 is SGHRS and CDR2 is YFSETQ. The CDR3 covers 15 residues. In DNA form, the CDR3 reads TGCGCCAGCAGCTTGGGCACTAGCGGTGAAGAGACCCAGTACTTC. It encodes CASSLGTSGEETQYF.

The rearrangement joins TRBV29-1 to TRBJ2-5; D ambiguous. Germline CDR1 and CDR2: SQVTM and ANQGSEA. V was clipped by 4 bases and J by 9 bases, with 15 bases between them. The CDR3 runs to 12 residues. The CDR3 loop reads CSVAQPSLAQYF. CDR3 nucleotides: TGCAGCGTTGCACAGCCCAGTTTGGCCCAGTACTTC.

The CDR3 coding sequence is TGCGCCAGCAGTGACCTTACAGGGGCGGACACTGAAGCTTTCTTT. This translates into CASSDLTGADTEAFF. The V gene is TRBV10-2, the J gene TRBJ1-1; 7 bases fit TRBD1. The CDR3 is 15 residues long. The V gene's germline CDR1 is WSHSY and CDR2 SAAADI. V was clipped by 3 bases and J by 3 bases; unmatched bases: 7.

The V gene is TRBV5-8, the J gene TRBJ1-5; 7 nucleotides align to TRBD1. The CDR3 has 14 residues. Germline CDR1 SGHTS, CDR2 YDEGEE. Germline trimming cut 6 bases from V and 2 bases from J; bases unmatched to any gene: 5. This chain's CDR3 is CASIRQGGNQPQHF. The CDR3 DNA is TGTGCCAGCATCCGACAGGGCGGCAATCAGCCCCAGCATTTT. Full variable domain (rest looked up from reference TRBV5-8 and TRBJ1-5): EAGVTQSPTHLIKTRGQQATLRCSPISGHTSVYWYQQALGLGLQFLLWYDEGEERNRGNFPPRFSGRQFPNYSSELNVNALELEDSALYLCASIRQGGNQPQHFGDGTRLSIL.

The chain combines TRBV6-5 with TRBJ2-3, with TRBD2 as a possible D gene (6 bases). The V gene lost 3 bases and the J gene lost 5 bases, with 9 bases spanning the gap. This CDR3 has 13 amino acids. The germline V gene has CDR1 MNHEY and CDR2 SVGAGI. The CDR3 nucleotides read TGTGCCAGCAGTTATGTAGCGGAAGATACGCAGTATTTT. Translation: CASSYVAEDTQYF.

J is TRBJ2-3 and V is TRBV7-3, with D perhaps matching TRBD1 (7 bases). Per the germline V gene, CDR1 is SGHTA and CDR2 is FQGTGA. Trimming stripped 0 bases from V and 1 base from J, with 14 bases between. The CDR3 is 17 residues long. CDR3 coding DNA: TGTGCCAGCAGCTTAACGGGCGGGACAGAAGGCACAGATACGCAGTATTTT. This encodes CASSLTGGTEGTDTQYF.

The chain uses TRBV7-2 and TRBJ1-5, with D uncertain. There are 15 residues in the CDR3. Per the germline V gene, CDR1 is SGHTA and CDR2 is FQGNSA. V lost 3 bases, J lost 3 bases, and 12 bases lay in between. CDR3: CASSFFSTVNQPQHF. CDR3 DNA sequence: TGTGCCAGCAGCTTTTTTAGCACCGTCAATCAGCCCCAGCATTTT.